These 8 T cell receptor beta chains came from one sample sequenced in a study of T cells in women clearing cervical HPV infection. The method was immunoSEQ multiplex PCR; TCRdb's version includes in-frame clones alone and lacks a portion of them. In total, the table holds about 35,000 clones. The sequencing input was blood buffy coat. The receptors shown here come from a woman aged 18 to 75 with a cervical HPV16 infection that either progressed to CIN3+ or cleared (not recorded which).

Comment on this clone: The CDR3 goes on 3 residues after the read ends, and that part is filled in from the germline J gene. The V gene is TRBV19, the J gene TRBJ1-5, with D perhaps TRBD1 (6 bases). Germline V lookup: CDR1 LNHDA, CDR2 SQIVND (reference sequence). V dropped 9 bases and J dropped 6 bases, with 18 bases sitting between them. The CDR3 runs to 14 residues. The CDR3 bases that were read are TGTGCCAGCGGCTCGAGAGGGGGAGGTCAGCCC. It specifies CASGSRGGGQP. The whole CDR3 sequence reads CASGSRGGGQPQHF. Looking up the rest from reference TRBV19 and TRBJ1-5 gives the full variable domain: DGGITQSPKYLFRKEGQNVTLSCEQNLNHDAMYWYRQDPGQGLRLIYYSQIVNDFQKGDIAEGYSVSREKKESFPLTVTSAQKNPTAFYLCASGSRGGGQPQHFGDGTRLSIL.

Worth noting for this clone: The read falls 3 residues short of the CDR3 end, and the missing part is taken from the germline J gene. The chain combines TRBV5-5 with TRBJ2-3, with 8 nucleotides matching TRBD2. There are 14 residues in the CDR3. The ends lost 3 bases at V and 3 bases at J; junction bases unmatched: 3. Germline V gives CDR1 SGHKS, CDR2 YYEKEE (reference sequence). CDR3 protein: CASSSGGQTDTQYF. Partial CDR3 DNA: TGTGCCAGCAGCTCGGGGGGGCAGACAGATACG.

Details on this clone: Read coverage stops 3 residues before the CDR3 terminus; the germline J gene supplies the remainder. V is TRBV7-2 and J is TRBJ1-2, with 9 bases fitting TRBD1. V trimming: 4 bases; J trimming: 0 bases; junction bases outside the gene matches: 3. Per germline, CDR1 SGHTA and CDR2 FQGNSA. This CDR3 is 15 amino acids long. The CDR3 loop reads CASSSTGGANYGYTF. Incomplete CDR3 DNA: TGTGCCAGCAGCTCGACAGGGGGGGCTAACTATGGC. The full variable domain, in which reference TRBV7-2 and TRBJ1-2 provide the parts outside the CDR3, is GAGVSQSPSNKVTEKGKDVELRCDPISGHTALYWYRQSLGQGLEFLIYFQGNSAPDKSGLPSDRFSAERTGGSVSTLTIQRTQQEDSAVYLCASSSTGGANYGYTFGSGTRLTVV.

Comments on this clone: The sequenced fragment ends 3 residues before the CDR3 boundary, so the rest is inferred from the germline J gene. The chain recombines TRBV6-2 or TRBV6-3 with TRBJ2-5; 8 positions agree with TRBD2. This CDR3 region has 15 residues. The J segment lost 3 bases and the V segment lost 2 bases, leaving 5 bases of the junction unmatched. Germline V lookup: CDR1 MNHEY, CDR2 SVGEGT. Partial CDR3 DNA: TGTGCCAGCAGTTACACCGGGACTAGGAAAGAGACC. This codes for CASSYTGTRKET. The full CDR3 protein reads CASSYTGTRKETQYF.

With regard to this clone: The read comes to an end 3 residues before the CDR3 does, leaving the germline J gene to fill in the end. The chain uses TRBV20-1 and TRBJ1-5; perhaps TRBD1 as D (5 bases). The CDR3 length is 13 residues. Germline V gives CDR1 DFQATT, CDR2 SNEGSKA (reference sequence). V was cut by 4 bases and J by 1 base, with 8 bases left in between. This chain's CDR3 is CSAIRGSNQPQHF. CDR3 DNA (partial): TGCAGTGCTATTCGGGGGAGCAATCAGCCC.

Comments on this clone: A read error may produce the germline difference seen at one junction end. The read falls 3 residues short of the CDR3 end, and the missing part is taken from the germline J gene. V and J are TRBV19 and TRBJ1-2, with a weak D call TRBD1 (5 bases). This CDR3 comprises 13 residues. In germline, CDR1 is LNHDA, CDR2 SQIVND (reference sequence). The CDR3: CASSIKGLYDYTF. CDR3 DNA, as far as it was read: TGTGCCAGTAGTATTAAGGGGTTGTATGAC.

In regard to this clone: The read terminates 3 residues ahead of where the CDR3 ends, so the germline J gene completes it. The genes are TRBV2 and TRBJ2-3; a possible D gene is TRBD2 (5 bases). V shed 6 bases and J shed 1 base, with 14 bases lying between them. Germline V CDR1 and CDR2: SNHLY, FYNNEI. The CDR3 loop spans 15 amino acids. CDR3 amino acids: CASRVRAGGTDTQYF. The sequenced CDR3 bases are TGTGCCAGCAGGGTCCGGGCGGGTGGCACAGATACG.

Note on this clone: The read halts 3 residues ahead of the CDR3 end, with the missing end drawn from the germline J gene. The chain has TRBV5-1 and TRBJ2-1; D is unclear. Trimming pared 3 bases from V and 3 bases from J, leaving 10 bases between. The CDR3 is 14 residues long. Per germline, CDR1 SGHRS and CDR2 YFSETQ. CDR3: CASSSSTYYNEQFF. The DNA read from the CDR3 is TGCGCCAGCAGCTCGTCTACGTACTACAATGAG.